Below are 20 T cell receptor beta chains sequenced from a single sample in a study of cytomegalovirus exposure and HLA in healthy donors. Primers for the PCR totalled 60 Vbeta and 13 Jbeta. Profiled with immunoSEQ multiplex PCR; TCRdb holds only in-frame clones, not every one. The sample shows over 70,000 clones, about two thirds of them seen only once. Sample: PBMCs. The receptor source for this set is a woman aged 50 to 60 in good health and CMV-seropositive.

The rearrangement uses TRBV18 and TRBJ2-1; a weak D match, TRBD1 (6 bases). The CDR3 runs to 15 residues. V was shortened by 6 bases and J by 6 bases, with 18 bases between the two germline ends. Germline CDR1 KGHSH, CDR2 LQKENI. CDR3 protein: CASSPNVGRGNEQFF. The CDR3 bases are TGTGCCAGCTCCCCCAATGTCGGCAGGGGCAATGAGCAGTTCTTC.

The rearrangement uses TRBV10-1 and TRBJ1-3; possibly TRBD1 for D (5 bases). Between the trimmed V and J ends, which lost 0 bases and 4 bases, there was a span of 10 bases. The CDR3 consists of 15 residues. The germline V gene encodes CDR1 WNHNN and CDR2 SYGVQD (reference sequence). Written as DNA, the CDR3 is TGCGCCAGCAGTGAGTCCGGGGGAGACGGAAACACCATATATTTT. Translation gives CASSESGGDGNTIYF.

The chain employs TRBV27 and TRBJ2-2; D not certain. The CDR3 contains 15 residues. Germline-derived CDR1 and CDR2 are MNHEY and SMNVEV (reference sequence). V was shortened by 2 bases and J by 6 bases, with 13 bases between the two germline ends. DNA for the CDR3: TGTGCCAGCAGTTTAGGTTCCCAGGTGGCCGGGGAGCTGTTTTTT. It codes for CASSLGSQVAGELFF.

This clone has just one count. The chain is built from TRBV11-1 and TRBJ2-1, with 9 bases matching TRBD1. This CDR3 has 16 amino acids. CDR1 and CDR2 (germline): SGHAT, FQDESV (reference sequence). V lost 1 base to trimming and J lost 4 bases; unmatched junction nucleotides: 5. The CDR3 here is CASSLERGQGYNEQFF. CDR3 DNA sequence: TGTGCCAGCAGCTTAGAAAGGGGACAGGGTTACAATGAGCAGTTCTTC.

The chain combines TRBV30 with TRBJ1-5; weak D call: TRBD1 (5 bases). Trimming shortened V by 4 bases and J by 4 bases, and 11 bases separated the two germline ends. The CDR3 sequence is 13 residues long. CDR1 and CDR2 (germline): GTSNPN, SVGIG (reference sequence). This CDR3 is CAWNRNGNQPQHF. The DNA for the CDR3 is TGTGCCTGGAACAGGAACGGGAATCAGCCCCAGCATTTT.

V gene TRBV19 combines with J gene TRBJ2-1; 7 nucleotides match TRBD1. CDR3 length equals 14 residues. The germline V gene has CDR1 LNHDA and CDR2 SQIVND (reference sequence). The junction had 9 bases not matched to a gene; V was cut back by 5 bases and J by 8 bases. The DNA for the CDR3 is TGTGCCAGTAGTGGGGACAGCGCTAGAGATGAGCAGTTCTTC. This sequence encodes CASSGDSARDEQFF.

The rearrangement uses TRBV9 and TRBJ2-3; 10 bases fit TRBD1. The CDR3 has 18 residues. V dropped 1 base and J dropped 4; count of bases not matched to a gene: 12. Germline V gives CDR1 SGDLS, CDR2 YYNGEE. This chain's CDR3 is CASSVKGDRGPLADTQYF. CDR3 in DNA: TGTGCCAGCAGCGTAAAAGGTGACAGGGGGCCTTTGGCAGATACGCAGTATTTT.

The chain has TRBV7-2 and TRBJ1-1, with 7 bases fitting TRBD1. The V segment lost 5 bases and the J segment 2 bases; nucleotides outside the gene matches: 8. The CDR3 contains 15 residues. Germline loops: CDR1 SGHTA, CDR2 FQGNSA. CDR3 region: CASSGWTGGNTEAFF. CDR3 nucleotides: TGTGCCAGCAGCGGATGGACAGGCGGAAACACTGAAGCTTTCTTT.

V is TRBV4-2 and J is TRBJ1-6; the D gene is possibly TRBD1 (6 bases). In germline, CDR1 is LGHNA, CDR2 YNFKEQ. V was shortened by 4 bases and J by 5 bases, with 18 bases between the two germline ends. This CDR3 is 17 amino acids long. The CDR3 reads CASSLNGGAGHNSPLHF. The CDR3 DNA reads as TGTGCCAGCAGCCTCAATGGGGGCGCGGGCCATAATTCACCCCTCCACTTT.

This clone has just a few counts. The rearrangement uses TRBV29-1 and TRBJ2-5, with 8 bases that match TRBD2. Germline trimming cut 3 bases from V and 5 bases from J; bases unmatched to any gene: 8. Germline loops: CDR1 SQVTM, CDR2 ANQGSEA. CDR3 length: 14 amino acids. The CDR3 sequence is CSVDEVAGRETQYF. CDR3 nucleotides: TGCAGCGTTGATGAGGTAGCGGGGCGCGAGACCCAGTACTTC.

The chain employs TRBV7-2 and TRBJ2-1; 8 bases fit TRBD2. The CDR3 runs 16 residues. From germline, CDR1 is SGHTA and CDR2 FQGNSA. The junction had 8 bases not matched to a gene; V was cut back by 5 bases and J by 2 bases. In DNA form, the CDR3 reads TGTGCCAGCAGCCCCCTGGGGCGGGGGGCCTACAATGAGCAGTTCTTC. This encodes CASSPLGRGAYNEQFF.

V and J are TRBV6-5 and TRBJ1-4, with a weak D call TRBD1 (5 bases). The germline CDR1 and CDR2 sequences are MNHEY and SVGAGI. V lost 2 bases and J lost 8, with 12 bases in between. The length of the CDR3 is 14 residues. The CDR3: CASSYVGAQEKLFF. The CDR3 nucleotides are TGTGCCAGCAGTTACGTAGGGGCACAAGAAAAACTGTTTTTT.

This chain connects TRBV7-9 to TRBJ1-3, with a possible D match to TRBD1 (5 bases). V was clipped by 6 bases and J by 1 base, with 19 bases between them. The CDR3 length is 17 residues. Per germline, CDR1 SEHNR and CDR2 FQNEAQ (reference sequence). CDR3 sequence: CASRPGADSFSGNTIYF. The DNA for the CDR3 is TGTGCCAGCAGGCCTGGGGCAGACAGCTTTTCTGGAAACACCATATATTTT.

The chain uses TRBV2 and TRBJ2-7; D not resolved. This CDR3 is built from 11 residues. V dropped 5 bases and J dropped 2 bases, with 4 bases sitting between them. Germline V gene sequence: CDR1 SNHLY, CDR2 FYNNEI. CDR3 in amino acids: CASSPTYEQYF. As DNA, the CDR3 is TGTGCCAGCAGTCCTACCTACGAGCAGTACTTC.

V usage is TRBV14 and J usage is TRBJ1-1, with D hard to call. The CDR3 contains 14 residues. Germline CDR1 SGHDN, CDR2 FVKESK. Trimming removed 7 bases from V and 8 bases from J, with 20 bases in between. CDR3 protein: CASTTTERRSEAFF. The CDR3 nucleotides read TGTGCCAGCACCACGACGGAGCGCCGAAGCGAAGCTTTCTTT.

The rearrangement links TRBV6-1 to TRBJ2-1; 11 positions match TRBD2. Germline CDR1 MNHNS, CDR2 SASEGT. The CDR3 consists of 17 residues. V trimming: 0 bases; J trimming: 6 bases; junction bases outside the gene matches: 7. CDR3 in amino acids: CASSEASLAGGRNEQFF. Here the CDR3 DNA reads TGTGCCAGCAGTGAAGCGAGCCTAGCGGGGGGCCGCAATGAGCAGTTCTTC.

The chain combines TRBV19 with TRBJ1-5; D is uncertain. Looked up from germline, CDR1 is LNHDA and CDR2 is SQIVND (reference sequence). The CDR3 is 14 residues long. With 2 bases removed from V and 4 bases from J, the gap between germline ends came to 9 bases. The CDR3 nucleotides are TGTGCCAGTAGTATACTGACGGGGAATCAGCCCCAGCATTTT. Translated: CASSILTGNQPQHF.

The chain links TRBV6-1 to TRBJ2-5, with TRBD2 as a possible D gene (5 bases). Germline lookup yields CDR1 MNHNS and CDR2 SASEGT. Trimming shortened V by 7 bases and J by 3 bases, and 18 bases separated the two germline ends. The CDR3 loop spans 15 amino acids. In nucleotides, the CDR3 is TGTGCCAGCAACGAAGGCGGGTCCGGAAAAGAGACCCAGTACTTC. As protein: CASNEGGSGKETQYF.

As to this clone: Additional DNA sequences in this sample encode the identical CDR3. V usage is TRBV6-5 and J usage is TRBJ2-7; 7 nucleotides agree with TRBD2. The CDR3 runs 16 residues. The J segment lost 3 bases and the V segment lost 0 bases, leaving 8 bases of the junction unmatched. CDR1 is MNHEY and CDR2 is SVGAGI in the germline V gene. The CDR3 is CASSYSYFGGNYEQYF. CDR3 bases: TGTGCCAGCAGTTACTCATACTTCGGGGGGAACTACGAGCAGTACTTC.

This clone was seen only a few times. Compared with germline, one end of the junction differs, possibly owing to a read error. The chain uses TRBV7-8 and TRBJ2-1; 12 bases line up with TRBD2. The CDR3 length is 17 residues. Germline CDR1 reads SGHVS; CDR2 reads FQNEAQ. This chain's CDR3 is CASSFFSSGGAYDEQFF. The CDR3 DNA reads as TGTGCCAGCAGCTTTTTTTCTAGCGGGGGGGCCTACGATGAGCAGTTCTTC.